Listed below are T cell receptor beta chains from one sample, sequenced in a study of blood T cell repertoires in COVID-19. Using immunoSEQ multiplex PCR, the repertoire was profiled, and TCRdb retains in-frame clones only, with some absent. The data show around 100,000 clones, just over 90% seen once. Sequencing was done on a sample of peripheral blood. The receptor source for this set is a man between 45 and 60 years old with acute or convalescent COVID-19. CDR3s include the opening cysteine and the closing phenylalanine or tryptophan. The D gene is left open where the match is weak. Where a row states a size, it is once, few, many or the class of an expanded clone; other rows omit it.

CDR3 DNA: TGTGCCTGGAGTCCACGGGGATCACCGCCCTACAATGAGCAGTTCTTC; CDR3 protein: CAWSPRGSPPYNEQFF; J gene: TRBJ2-1; CDR3 length: 16; clone size: -; V gene: TRBV30; D gene: -
CDR3 DNA: TGTGCCAGCAGTGAAGTGAGAGCGGGAGGGACAGAGACCCAGTACTTC; CDR3 protein: CASSEVRAGGTETQYF; J gene: TRBJ2-5; CDR3 length: 16; clone size: -; V gene: TRBV6-1; D gene: TRBD2
CDR3 DNA: TGCGCCAGCAGTGCGGGACAGATCCGATACGAGCAGTACTTC; CDR3 protein: CASSAGQIRYEQYF; J gene: TRBJ2-7; CDR3 length: 14; clone size: -; V gene: TRBV10-2; D gene: TRBD1
CDR3 DNA: TGTGCCAGCAGCTCAAGGGGGTCAGAAGGGTACGAGCAGTACTTC; CDR3 protein: CASSSRGSEGYEQYF; J gene: TRBJ2-7; CDR3 length: 15; clone size: -; V gene: TRBV5-4; D gene: -
CDR3 DNA: TGTGCCAGCAGTGACTCGGGACTAAATGAGCAGTTCTTC; CDR3 protein: CASSDSGLNEQFF; J gene: TRBJ2-1; CDR3 length: 13; clone size: once; V gene: TRBV6-4; D gene: TRBD2
CDR3 DNA: TGTGCCAGCAGCGGCCGACTAGCGGGAGGGCCCGGCGATGAGCAGTTCTTC; CDR3 protein: CASSGRLAGGPGDEQFF; J gene: TRBJ2-1; CDR3 length: 17; clone size: -; V gene: TRBV9; D gene: TRBD2
CDR3 DNA: TGTGCCAGCTCACCGGAGGGAGGGACGGCTTTCTTT; CDR3 protein: CASSPEGGTAFF; J gene: TRBJ1-1; CDR3 length: 12; clone size: once; V gene: TRBV18; D gene: -
CDR3 DNA: TGCGCCAGCAGCGGGACAGGGGGGACAATCAATGAGCAGTTCTTC; CDR3 protein: CASSGTGGTINEQFF; J gene: TRBJ2-1; CDR3 length: 15; clone size: -; V gene: TRBV10-2; D gene: TRBD1
CDR3 DNA: TGTGCCAGCAGCTTATACCTCCGGGACAGGGGAAACGAGCAGTACTTC; CDR3 protein: CASSLYLRDRGNEQYF; J gene: TRBJ2-7; CDR3 length: 16; clone size: -; V gene: TRBV7-9; D gene: TRBD1
CDR3 DNA: TGTGCCAGCAGCCAGGGATGGACAGGGTCCCCTAAAAACATTCAGTACTTC; CDR3 protein: CASSQGWTGSPKNIQYF; J gene: TRBJ2-4; CDR3 length: 17; clone size: -; V gene: TRBV3-1/TRBV3-2; D gene: TRBD1
CDR3 DNA: TGTGCCAGCCTAAAGACAGCGAGCAATCAGCCCCAGCATTTT; CDR3 protein: CASLKTASNQPQHF; J gene: TRBJ1-5; CDR3 length: 14; clone size: -; V gene: TRBV2; D gene: -
CDR3 DNA: TGTGCCAGCAGCGTAGAGAGTTCCGGGGCCAACGTCCTGACTTTC; CDR3 protein: CASSVESSGANVLTF; J gene: TRBJ2-6; CDR3 length: 15; clone size: -; V gene: TRBV9; D gene: -
CDR3 DNA: TGTGCCTCTAAGGCGGGGGCAGGTCTAGGGAACACTGAAGCTTTCTTT; CDR3 protein: CASKAGAGLGNTEAFF; J gene: TRBJ1-1; CDR3 length: 16; clone size: -; V gene: TRBV10-3; D gene: -
CDR3 DNA: TGTGCCAGCAGCCAAGACAGGGCGAGTGGCAATCAGCCCCAGCATTTT; CDR3 protein: CASSQDRASGNQPQHF; J gene: TRBJ1-5; CDR3 length: 16; clone size: -; V gene: TRBV3-1/TRBV3-2; D gene: -
CDR3 DNA: TGTGCCAGCTCACCGTCACAGGGTCTTCGGGACACTGAAGCTTTCTTT; CDR3 protein: CASSPSQGLRDTEAFF; J gene: TRBJ1-1; CDR3 length: 16; clone size: -; V gene: TRBV18; D gene: -
CDR3 DNA: TGTGCCACCAGCAGATACGGCACAGGGAGTGAGCAGTTCTTC; CDR3 protein: CATSRYGTGSEQFF; J gene: TRBJ2-1; CDR3 length: 14; clone size: once; V gene: TRBV15; D gene: -
CDR3 DNA: TGTGCCAGCAGCCCCTCTGACATGAACACTGAAGCTTTCTTT; CDR3 protein: CASSPSDMNTEAFF; J gene: TRBJ1-1; CDR3 length: 14; clone size: -; V gene: TRBV7-2; D gene: -
CDR3 DNA: TGCAGCGTTGGGCTAGCGGTAAACACCGGGGAGCTGTTTTTT; CDR3 protein: CSVGLAVNTGELFF; J gene: TRBJ2-2; CDR3 length: 14; clone size: -; V gene: TRBV29-1; D gene: TRBD2
CDR3 DNA: TGTGCCAGCAGCGTAGGGGATAGCGGGCGAACCTACGAGCAGTACTTC; CDR3 protein: CASSVGDSGRTYEQYF; J gene: TRBJ2-7; CDR3 length: 16; clone size: -; V gene: TRBV9; D gene: TRBD2
CDR3 DNA: TGCGCCAGCAGCTTGCTAGGGGGCCCTGGGGAGCAGTACTTC; CDR3 protein: CASSLLGGPGEQYF; J gene: TRBJ2-7; CDR3 length: 14; clone size: -; V gene: TRBV5-1; D gene: TRBD1
CDR3 DNA: TGTGCCGTACTTGACATTTCGAACACCGGGGAGCTGTTTTTT; CDR3 protein: CAVLDISNTGELFF; J gene: TRBJ2-2; CDR3 length: 14; clone size: -; V gene: TRBV10-3; D gene: -
CDR3 DNA: TGTGCCAGCAGCTTAGTCAATCAGGGGTCCTATGGCTACACCTTC; CDR3 protein: CASSLVNQGSYGYTF; J gene: TRBJ1-2; CDR3 length: 15; clone size: once; V gene: TRBV7-2; D gene: -
CDR3 DNA: TGCGCCAGCAGCGGGACTAGCGGGAACGAGCAGTACTTC; CDR3 protein: CASSGTSGNEQYF; J gene: TRBJ2-7; CDR3 length: 13; clone size: once; V gene: TRBV10-2; D gene: TRBD2
CDR3 DNA: TGTGCCAGCAGCGTAGGCGGGAGTGGGCACGAGCAGTACTTC; CDR3 protein: CASSVGGSGHEQYF; J gene: TRBJ2-7; CDR3 length: 14; clone size: -; V gene: TRBV9; D gene: TRBD2
CDR3 DNA: TGTGCCAGGGGACTAGCGGGAGCGTTTGCCGGGGAGCTGTTTTTT; CDR3 protein: CARGLAGAFAGELFF; J gene: TRBJ2-2; CDR3 length: 15; clone size: -; V gene: TRBV30; D gene: TRBD2
CDR3 DNA: TGTGCCAGCAGTTTATCGGCCAGGGGAAATTCACCCCTCCACTTT; CDR3 protein: CASSLSARGNSPLHF; J gene: TRBJ1-6; CDR3 length: 15; clone size: -; V gene: TRBV27; D gene: -
CDR3 DNA: TGTGCCAGCAGTGCTAGACAGGGGAAGCATTTT; CDR3 protein: CASSARQGKHF; J gene: TRBJ1-5; CDR3 length: 11; clone size: -; V gene: TRBV25-1; D gene: TRBD1
CDR3 DNA: TGCGCCAGCAGCCAAGATTTAAGCGGGAGGTCCTTCCCTACCCAGTACTTC; CDR3 protein: CASSQDLSGRSFPTQYF; J gene: TRBJ2-5; CDR3 length: 17; clone size: once; V gene: TRBV4-1; D gene: TRBD2
CDR3 DNA: TGTGCCAGCAGCTTTTACAGCGGGAGTTTTGAGACCCAGTACTTC; CDR3 protein: CASSFYSGSFETQYF; J gene: TRBJ2-5; CDR3 length: 15; clone size: once; V gene: TRBV7-8; D gene: TRBD2
CDR3 DNA: TGTGCCAGCAGTGAAGGGGCCTTCTACGAGCAGTACTTC; CDR3 protein: CASSEGAFYEQYF; J gene: TRBJ2-7; CDR3 length: 13; clone size: -; V gene: TRBV6-1; D gene: -
CDR3 DNA: TGCGCCAGCAGCTTGGGGGGCGTAACCGGGACAGGGTCGGGCGAGCAGTACTTC; CDR3 protein: CASSLGGVTGTGSGEQYF; J gene: TRBJ2-7; CDR3 length: 18; clone size: -; V gene: TRBV5-1; D gene: TRBD1
CDR3 DNA: TGCGCCAGCAGCCAAGGGGACTACCAAGAGACCCAGTACTTC; CDR3 protein: CASSQGDYQETQYF; J gene: TRBJ2-5; CDR3 length: 14; clone size: -; V gene: TRBV4-3; D gene: -
CDR3 DNA: TGTGCCAGCAGCTTACAGGGGTCTGGGGCCAACGTCCTGACTTTC; CDR3 protein: CASSLQGSGANVLTF; J gene: TRBJ2-6; CDR3 length: 15; clone size: -; V gene: TRBV11-1; D gene: -
CDR3 DNA: TGCGCCACCTGGGACAGGGGCGGTTCACCCCTCCACTTT; CDR3 protein: CATWDRGGSPLHF; J gene: TRBJ1-6; CDR3 length: 13; clone size: -; V gene: TRBV10-2; D gene: TRBD1
CDR3 DNA: TGCAGCGTTAGTACGGGCACAGATACGCAGTATTTT; CDR3 protein: CSVSTGTDTQYF; J gene: TRBJ2-3; CDR3 length: 12; clone size: once; V gene: TRBV29-1; D gene: -
CDR3 DNA: TGCGCCAGCAGTGAGTCGGGACTAGCGACCTACGAGCAGTACTTC; CDR3 protein: CASSESGLATYEQYF; J gene: TRBJ2-7; CDR3 length: 15; clone size: -; V gene: TRBV10-2; D gene: TRBD2
CDR3 DNA: TGTGCCAGTAGTATAGGAGGGGGGGGCTCCTACAATGAGCAGTTCTTC; CDR3 protein: CASSIGGGGSYNEQFF; J gene: TRBJ2-1; CDR3 length: 16; clone size: -; V gene: TRBV19; D gene: -
CDR3 DNA: TGTGCCACCAGTGGGGCACACGTCCAAGAGACCAAGTACTTC; CDR3 protein: CATSGAHVQETKYF; J gene: TRBJ2-5; CDR3 length: 14; clone size: -; V gene: TRBV24-1; D gene: -
CDR3 DNA: TGTGCCAGCAGCGTAACTAGAGCAGATACGCAGTATTTT; CDR3 protein: CASSVTRADTQYF; J gene: TRBJ2-3; CDR3 length: 13; clone size: -; V gene: TRBV9; D gene: -
CDR3 DNA: TGCGCCAGCACCCCGGGACTAGCTACCCACGAGCAGTACTTC; CDR3 protein: CASTPGLATHEQYF; J gene: TRBJ2-7; CDR3 length: 14; clone size: -; V gene: TRBV5-1; D gene: TRBD2
CDR3 DNA: TGCGCCAGCAGCTTGGTTCTCCCTGGCACAGATACGCAGTATTTT; CDR3 protein: CASSLVLPGTDTQYF; J gene: TRBJ2-3; CDR3 length: 15; clone size: -; V gene: TRBV5-1; D gene: -
CDR3 DNA: TGCGCCAGCAGCCGGAATACAGGGAGCACCGAAGCTTTCTTT; CDR3 protein: CASSRNTGSTEAFF; J gene: TRBJ1-1; CDR3 length: 14; clone size: -; V gene: TRBV5-1; D gene: -
CDR3 DNA: TGTGCCAGCAGTTACGGGGCCTCTGGAAACACCATATATTTT; CDR3 protein: CASSYGASGNTIYF; J gene: TRBJ1-3; CDR3 length: 14; clone size: -; V gene: TRBV6-5; D gene: -
CDR3 DNA: TGTGCCAGCAGTTACTGGGGAGGAGAGACCCAGTACTTC; CDR3 protein: CASSYWGGETQYF; J gene: TRBJ2-5; CDR3 length: 13; clone size: -; V gene: TRBV6-2/TRBV6-3; D gene: -
CDR3 DNA: TGCAGCGTTGAGTTCCAGGGGTATGGCTACACCTTC; CDR3 protein: CSVEFQGYGYTF; J gene: TRBJ1-2; CDR3 length: 12; clone size: once; V gene: TRBV29-1; D gene: -
CDR3 DNA: TGTGCCAGCAGCGAGGACGGGGATAATTCACCCCTCCACTTT; CDR3 protein: CASSEDGDNSPLHF; J gene: TRBJ1-6; CDR3 length: 14; clone size: few; V gene: TRBV5-5; D gene: -
CDR3 DNA: TGTGCCAGCAGTGTTGGGATAGCGGGAAACACCGGGGAGCTGTTTTTT; CDR3 protein: CASSVGIAGNTGELFF; J gene: TRBJ2-2; CDR3 length: 16; clone size: -; V gene: TRBV6-1; D gene: TRBD2
CDR3 DNA: TGTGCCAGCAGCCCCCGGACGGGGGGGGACAATGAGCAGTTCTTC; CDR3 protein: CASSPRTGGDNEQFF; J gene: TRBJ2-1; CDR3 length: 15; clone size: -; V gene: TRBV7-9; D gene: TRBD2